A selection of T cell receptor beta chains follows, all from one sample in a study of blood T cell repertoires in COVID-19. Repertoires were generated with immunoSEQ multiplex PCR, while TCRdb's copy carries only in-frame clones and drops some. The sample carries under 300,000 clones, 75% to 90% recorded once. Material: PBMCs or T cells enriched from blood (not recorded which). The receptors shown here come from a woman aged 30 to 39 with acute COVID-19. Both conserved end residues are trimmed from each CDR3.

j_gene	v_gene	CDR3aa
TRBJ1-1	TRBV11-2	ASSLGQGPF
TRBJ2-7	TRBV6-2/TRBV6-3	ASSYLPGEDYEQY
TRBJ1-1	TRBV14	ASSQVGGYTEAF
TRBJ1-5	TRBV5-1	ASSLEPGVPNQPQH
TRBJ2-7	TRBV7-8	ASSNIAGGPHEQY
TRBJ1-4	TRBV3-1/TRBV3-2	ASSQVEGGEKLF
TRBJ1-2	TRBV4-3	ASSQDLFNTGYGYT
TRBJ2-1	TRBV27	ASSHLSAGGPYEQF
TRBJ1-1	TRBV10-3	AISDSLQGRGAF
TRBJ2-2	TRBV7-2	ASSLNTFGELF
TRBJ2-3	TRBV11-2	ASSLFGTVRDTQY
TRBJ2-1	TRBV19	ASSISRLAGAKGYNEQF
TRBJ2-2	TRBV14	ASSQDRRRGNRGAGELF